This entry is about one TCR beta chain. What it binds is unknown. Distinct nucleotide sequences in the sample also encode this CDR3. The sample comes from a study of cytomegalovirus exposure and HLA in healthy donors. This CDR3 contains 13 residues. Germline V gene data show CDR1 as LNHNV and CDR2 as YYDKDF (reference sequence). V dropped 0 bases and J dropped 5 bases, with 7 bases sitting between them. Whole-study results and caveats: A later analysis appeared to link common viral pathogens to several of the most significant clusters.

With 60 Vbeta and 13 Jbeta primers, the PCR was carried out. Method: immunoSEQ multiplex PCR; TCRdb's copy keeps in-frame clones and lacks some. This table holds roughly 170,000 clones, roughly 80% found once. The J gene is TRBJ1-1, the V gene TRBV15, with no clear D. Material: PBMCs. This sequence originates from a female donor in good health and CMV-seronegative. In nucleotides, the CDR3 is TGTGCCACCAGCAGAGAAACGGGAACTGAAGCTTTCTTT. Its translation is CATSRETGTEAFF.